This TCR beta chain was captured by sequencing in a study of cytotoxic CD8 clonotypes in ibrutinib-treated CLL. Whole-study context: The group held 11 to 12 relapsed/refractory and around 14 treatment-naive patients, with 17 IGHV unmutated. The study recorded mean values of almost 260,000 productive templates and 80,000 to 100,000 productive rearrangements per sample.

Method: immunoSEQ multiplex PCR; TCRdb's copy keeps in-frame clones and lacks some. The data show around 250,000 clones, with roughly 70% seen just once and approximately 15% held by the top ten. Whole-study results and caveats: Baseline-level clonality went beyond age-matched healthy donors and moved in step with circulating CD8+ T-cell counts.

The germline V gene has CDR1 SNHLY and CDR2 FYNNEI. This CDR3 comprises 12 residues. The V and J ends lost 7 bases and 0 bases respectively, with 4 bases between them. As for this clone: Antigen unknown.

The sequencing used PBMCs, collected after 24 months of ibrutinib treatment. The clonotype originates from a human donor with chronic lymphocytic leukemia. The chain is built from TRBV2 and TRBJ1-5; no clear D gene. CDR3 in amino acids: CASTRSNQPQHF. The CDR3 DNA is TGTGCCAGCACCCGTAGCAATCAGCCCCAGCATTTT.